This TCR beta chain comes out of a study of blood T cells in healthy people across ages. Overall study findings and caveats: The study lacked donor CMV status, which possibly confounded expanded clonotype changes.

The authors ran a second PCR of about 7 to 11 cycles using a sample-barcoded 5' primer and a J-beta primer mix. TCRdb called the 5' RACE reads again in MiXCR, with one record for every CDR3 protein. This sample has about a million distinct CDR3 sequences, with 35% to 40% found just once. Comments on this clonotype: Its antigen is as yet unknown.

The specimen sequenced was blood. This sequence was found in a man between 18 and 29 years old in good health.

CDR3 protein: CASTPGQDNNEQFF. The CDR3 bases are TGTGCCAGCACTCCGGGACAGGACAACAATGAGCAGTTCTTC. The chain uses TRBV7-2 and TRBJ2-1, with 8 positions matching TRBD1. The germline V gene encodes CDR1 SGHTA and CDR2 FQGNSA. V gave up 7 bases and J gave up 5 bases; unmatched junction bases: 7. This CDR3 is 14 amino acids long.